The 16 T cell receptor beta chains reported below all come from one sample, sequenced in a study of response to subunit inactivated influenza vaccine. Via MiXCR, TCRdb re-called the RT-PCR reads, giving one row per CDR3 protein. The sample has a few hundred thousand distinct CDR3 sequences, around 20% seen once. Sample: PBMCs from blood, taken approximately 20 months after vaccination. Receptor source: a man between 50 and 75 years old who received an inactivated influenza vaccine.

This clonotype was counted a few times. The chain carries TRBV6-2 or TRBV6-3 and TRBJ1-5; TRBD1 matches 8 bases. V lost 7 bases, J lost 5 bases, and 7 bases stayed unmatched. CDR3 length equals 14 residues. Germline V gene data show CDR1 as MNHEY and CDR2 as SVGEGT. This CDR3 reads CASTTGGLHQPQHF. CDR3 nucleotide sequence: TGTGCCAGCACCACAGGGGGTCTTCATCAGCCCCAGCATTTT.

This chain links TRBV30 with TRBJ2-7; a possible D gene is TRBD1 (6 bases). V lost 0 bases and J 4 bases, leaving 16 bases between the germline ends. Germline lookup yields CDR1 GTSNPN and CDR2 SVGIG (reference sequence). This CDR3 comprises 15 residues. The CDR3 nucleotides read TGTGCCTGGAGTGTAGGGCCAGGACAGTCTTACGAGCAGTACTTC. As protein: CAWSVGPGQSYEQYF.

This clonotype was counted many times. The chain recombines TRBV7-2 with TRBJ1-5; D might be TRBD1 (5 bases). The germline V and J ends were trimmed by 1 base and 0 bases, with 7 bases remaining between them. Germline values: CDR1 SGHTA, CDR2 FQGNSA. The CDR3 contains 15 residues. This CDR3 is CASSLEGLSNQPQHF. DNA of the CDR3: TGTGCCAGCAGCTTAGAGGGACTTAGCAATCAGCCCCAGCATTTT.

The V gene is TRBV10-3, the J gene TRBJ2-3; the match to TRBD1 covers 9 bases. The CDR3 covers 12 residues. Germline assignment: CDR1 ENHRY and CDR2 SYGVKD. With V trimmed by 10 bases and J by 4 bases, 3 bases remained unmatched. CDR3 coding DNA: TGTGCCACCCGGGACAGGGCAGATACGCAGTATTTT. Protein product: CATRDRADTQYF.

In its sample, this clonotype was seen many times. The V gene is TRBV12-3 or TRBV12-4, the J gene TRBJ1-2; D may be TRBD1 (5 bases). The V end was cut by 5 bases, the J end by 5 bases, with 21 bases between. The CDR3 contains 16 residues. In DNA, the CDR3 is TGTGCCAGCAGTCCCCGGGACCCAACCTTGAGGTATGGCTACACCTTC. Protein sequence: CASSPRDPTLRYGYTF.

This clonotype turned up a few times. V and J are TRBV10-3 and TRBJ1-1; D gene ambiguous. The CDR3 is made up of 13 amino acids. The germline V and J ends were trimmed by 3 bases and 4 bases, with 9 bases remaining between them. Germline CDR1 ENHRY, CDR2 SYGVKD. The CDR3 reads CAISDSQTTEAFF. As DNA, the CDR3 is TGTGCCATCAGTGATTCACAGACCACTGAAGCTTTCTTT.

CDR3 loop: CASSFAEDQPQHF. The CDR3 DNA sequence: TGCGCCAGCAGCTTTGCCGAAGACCAGCCCCAGCATTTT. V gene TRBV5-1 combines with J gene TRBJ1-5; no definite D call. V was clipped by 2 bases and J by 7 bases, with 10 bases between them. The CDR3 spans 13 residues. Germline V gene sequence: CDR1 SGHRS, CDR2 YFSETQ.

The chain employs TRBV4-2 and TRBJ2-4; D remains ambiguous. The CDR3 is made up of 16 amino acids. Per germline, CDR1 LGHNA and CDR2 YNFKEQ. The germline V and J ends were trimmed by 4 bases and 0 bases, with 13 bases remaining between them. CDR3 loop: CASSPHGLGAKNIQYF. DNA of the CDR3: TGTGCCAGCAGCCCTCATGGCTTGGGAGCCAAAAACATTCAGTACTTC.

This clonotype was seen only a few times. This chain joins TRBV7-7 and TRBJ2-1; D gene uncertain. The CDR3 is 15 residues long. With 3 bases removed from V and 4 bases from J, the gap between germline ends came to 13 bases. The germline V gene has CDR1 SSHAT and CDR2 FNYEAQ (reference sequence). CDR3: CASSFSWTPYNEQFF. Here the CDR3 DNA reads TGTGCCAGCAGCTTTTCGTGGACGCCTTACAATGAGCAGTTCTTC.

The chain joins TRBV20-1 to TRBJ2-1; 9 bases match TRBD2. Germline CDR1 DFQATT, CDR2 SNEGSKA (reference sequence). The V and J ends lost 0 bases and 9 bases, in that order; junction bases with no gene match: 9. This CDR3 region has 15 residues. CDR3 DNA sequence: TGCAGTGCTAGAGATCTCGCTAGCGGGATAATTGAGCAGTTCTTC. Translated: CSARDLASGIIEQFF.

DNA of the CDR3: TGTGCCAGCAGTGAATATAGGGATATAATGAACACTGAAGCTTTCTTT. It codes for CASSEYRDIMNTEAFF. The chain links TRBV25-1 to TRBJ1-1; D gene uncertain. The V end was cut by 0 bases, the J end by 0 bases, with 11 bases between. The germline V gene has CDR1 MGHDK and CDR2 SYGVNS. This CDR3 is built from 16 residues.

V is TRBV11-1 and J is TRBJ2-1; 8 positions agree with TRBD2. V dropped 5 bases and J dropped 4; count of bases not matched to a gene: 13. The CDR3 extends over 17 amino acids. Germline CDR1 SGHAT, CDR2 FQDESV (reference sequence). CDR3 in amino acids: CASSPIPGTSVYNEQFF. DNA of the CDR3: TGTGCCAGCAGCCCGATCCCCGGGACTAGTGTATACAATGAGCAGTTCTTC.

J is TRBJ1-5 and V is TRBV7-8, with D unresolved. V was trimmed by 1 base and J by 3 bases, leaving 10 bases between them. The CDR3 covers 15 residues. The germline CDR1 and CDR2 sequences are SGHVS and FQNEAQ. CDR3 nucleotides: TGTGCCAGCAGCTTAGATGAGGACCTCAATCAGCCCCAGCATTTT. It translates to CASSLDEDLNQPQHF.

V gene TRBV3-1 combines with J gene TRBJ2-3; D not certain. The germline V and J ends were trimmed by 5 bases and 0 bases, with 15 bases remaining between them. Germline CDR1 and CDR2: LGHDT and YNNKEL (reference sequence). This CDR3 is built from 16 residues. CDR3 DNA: TGTGCCAGCAGCGAACTCATACTTTCTAGCACAGATACGCAGTATTTT. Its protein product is CASSELILSSTDTQYF.

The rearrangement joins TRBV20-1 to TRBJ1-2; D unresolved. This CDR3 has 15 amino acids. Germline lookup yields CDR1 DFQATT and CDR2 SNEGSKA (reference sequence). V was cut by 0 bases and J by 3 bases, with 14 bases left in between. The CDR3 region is CSARDLRGWHYGYTF. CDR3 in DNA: TGCAGTGCTAGAGATCTTCGGGGTTGGCACTATGGCTACACCTTC.

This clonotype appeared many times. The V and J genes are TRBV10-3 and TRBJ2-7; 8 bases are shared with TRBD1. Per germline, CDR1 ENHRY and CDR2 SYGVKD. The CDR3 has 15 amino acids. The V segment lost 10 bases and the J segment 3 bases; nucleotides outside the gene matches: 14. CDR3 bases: TGTGCCACGTACCCTGGGACAGGAGGACACTACGAGCAGTACTTC. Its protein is CATYPGTGGHYEQYF.